This TCR beta chain derives from a study of human T cells and chemical hapten exposure. Time point reported: patch test 2, 6 weeks after DPC sensitization. Noted treatment: therapeutic diphenylcyclopropenone sensitization with weekly scalp DPC. This clonotype was detected only a few times. TCRdb redid the calling of the RACE reads with MiXCR, one entry per CDR3 protein. The sample records approximately 350,000 distinct CDR3 sequences, about 6.9% being singletons. The CDR3 runs 13 residues. Per germline, CDR1 LGHDT and CDR2 YNNKEL (reference sequence). J gave up 4 bases and V 11 bases, and 9 bases lay outside the gene matches.

The clonotype originates from a woman between 18 and 30 years old with alopecia areata. Some clones in this sample may be carry-over from other donors' samples. This chain connects TRBV3-1 to TRBJ2-5; 8 bases align to TRBD1. Source: whole blood, taken in connection with sensitization to the hapten diphenylcyclopropenone (DPC). The CDR3 DNA reads as TGTGCCTTTCAAGGCGGACAGGGAGAGACCCAGTACTTC. Translating it yields CAFQGGQGETQYF.